This T cell receptor beta chain was obtained from a study of blood T cell repertoires in COVID-19. About the study: Collection of acute and convalescent COVID-19 samples took place in the United States, Italy and Spain. T cells, B-cell-depleted T cells, or PBMCs provided the cDNA or gDNA that served as material.

In the original workflow: By means of reference gene primer amplification, nucleated cell counts were estimated. TCRdb keeps only in-frame clones here, not all; method: immunoSEQ multiplex PCR. V and J calls and clone size are given by that table; D and trimming were obtained from the DNA. The data hold approximately 210,000 clones, with about 85% observed a single time. V was trimmed by 4 bases and J by 0 bases, leaving 19 bases between them. This CDR3 region has 18 residues. CDR1 is MRHNA, CDR2 SNTAGT, per germline. The TCR originated in a woman of 80 years or more with COVID-19, enrolled during active disease. This chain connects TRBV6-4 to TRBJ1-3, with a weak D call TRBD1 (5 bases). Sequencing was done on a sample of peripheral blood. CDR3 in DNA: TGTGCCAGCAGTGTAGATATGGGGCCCACTTACTCTGGAAACACCATATATTTT. Protein: CASSVDMGPTYSGNTIYF.